The clone carrying this T cell receptor beta chain has more than one count but fewer than ten. Trimming removed 4 bases from V and 2 bases from J, with 12 bases in between. This CDR3 spans 15 amino acids. The germline V gene encodes CDR1 WSHSY and CDR2 SAAADI. The sample belongs to a study of shared clonotypes between healthy human individuals. Study context: Serving as donors were a couple of women and a few men, whose ages spanned 18 to 49.

Sequencing used immunoSEQ multiplex PCR; TCRdb keeps in-frame clones, though not all of them. The sample includes 450,000 to 500,000 clones, about 72% seen only once; the top ten take more than 10%. This clonotype was sampled from a woman aged 40 to 49 in good health. Some clones in this sample may be carry-over from other donors' samples. The genes are TRBV10-2 and TRBJ2-1; D gene ambiguous. Sequenced input: PBMCs. This CDR3 is CASSGANVPYNEQFF. CDR3 DNA: TGCGCCAGCAGTGGGGCGAATGTTCCCTACAATGAGCAGTTCTTC.